A selection of T cell receptor beta chains follows, all from one sample in a study of blood T cell repertoires in COVID-19. The repertoire was sequenced with immunoSEQ multiplex PCR; TCRdb's copy has only in-frame clones and lacks some. The sample holds about 170,000 clones; about 80% are singletons and the top ten take roughly 2%. Sequenced input: peripheral blood. These receptors originate from a woman aged 80 or over with acute or convalescent COVID-19. The CDR3 runs from the conserved cysteine through the conserved F or W. Each record gives: D gene, clone size, V gene, J gene, CDR3 protein, CDR3 DNA. A D gene is named only where the DNA matches it firmly. Size values are once, few and many counts, or a class for expanded clones, and some rows have none.

>.|.|TRBV19|TRBJ1-2
CASSMTGFKGYTF
TGTGCCAGTAGTATGACAGGATTTAAAGGCTACACCTTC
>.|.|TRBV6-6|TRBJ2-5
CASSYGGGSFQETQYF
TGTGCCAGCAGTTACGGTGGAGGGTCTTTCCAAGAGACCCAGTACTTC
>.|.|TRBV19|TRBJ2-7
CASSIGGARIYEQYF
TGTGCCAGTAGTATCGGTGGGGCCCGAATCTACGAGCAGTACTTC
>TRBD1|.|TRBV9|TRBJ1-4
CASSPGQPNEKLFF
TGTGCCAGCAGCCCGGGACAGCCTAATGAAAAACTGTTTTTT
>TRBD2|few|TRBV5-6|TRBJ2-5
CASSLVTSGRSIQETQYF
TGTGCCAGCAGCTTGGTGACTAGCGGGAGGAGTATACAAGAGACCCAGTACTTC
>TRBD1|.|TRBV6-5|TRBJ1-5
CAAGTGRQPQHF
TGTGCCGCCGGGACAGGGCGACAGCCCCAGCATTTT
>TRBD2|.|TRBV10-2|TRBJ2-1
CASSKRGGHEQFF
TGCGCCAGCAGCAAGCGGGGGGGCCATGAGCAGTTCTTC
>.|.|TRBV27|TRBJ1-3
CASRVDFSGNTIYF
TGTGCCAGCAGGGTAGATTTCTCTGGAAACACCATATATTTT
>TRBD2|.|TRBV4-2|TRBJ2-3
CASSQRLAGEADTQYF
TGTGCCAGCAGCCAGAGACTAGCGGGGGAGGCGGATACGCAGTATTTT
>.|.|TRBV5-1|TRBJ2-3
CASSYGQRRGDTDTQYF
TGCGCCAGCAGCTACGGACAGAGGAGAGGTGACACAGATACGCAGTATTTT
>TRBD1|.|TRBV3-1/TRBV3-2|TRBJ2-5
CASSQSRGPETQYF
TGTGCCAGCAGCCAATCCAGGGGGCCAGAGACCCAGTACTTC